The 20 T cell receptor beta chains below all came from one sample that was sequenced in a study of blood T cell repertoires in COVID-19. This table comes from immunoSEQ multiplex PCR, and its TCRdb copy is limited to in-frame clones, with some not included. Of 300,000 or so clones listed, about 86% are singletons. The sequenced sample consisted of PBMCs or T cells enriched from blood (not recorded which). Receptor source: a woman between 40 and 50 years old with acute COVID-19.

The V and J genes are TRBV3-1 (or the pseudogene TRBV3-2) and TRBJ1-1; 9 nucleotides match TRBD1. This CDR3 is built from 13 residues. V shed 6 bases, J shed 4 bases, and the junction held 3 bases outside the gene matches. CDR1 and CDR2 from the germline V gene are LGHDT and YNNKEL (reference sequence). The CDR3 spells CASRGQGVTEAFF. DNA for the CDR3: TGTGCCAGCAGGGGACAGGGTGTCACTGAAGCTTTCTTT.

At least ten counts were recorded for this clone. The CDR3 reads CASSLAGSNEQFF. The DNA for the CDR3 is TGTGCCAGCAGCTTAGCGGGGAGCAATGAGCAGTTCTTC. V is TRBV11-3 and J is TRBJ2-1; D is possibly TRBD2 (5 bases). This CDR3 region has 13 residues. V lost 1 base and J 6 bases, leaving 7 bases between the germline ends. Looked up from germline, CDR1 is SGHNT and CDR2 is YENEEA. The full variable domain, rest sourced from reference TRBV11-3 and TRBJ2-1, is EAGVVQSPRYKIIEKKQPVAFWCNPISGHNTLYWYLQNLGQGPELLIRYENEEAVDDSQLPKDRFSAERLKGVDSTLKIQPAELGDSAVYLCASSLAGSNEQFFGPGTRLTVL.

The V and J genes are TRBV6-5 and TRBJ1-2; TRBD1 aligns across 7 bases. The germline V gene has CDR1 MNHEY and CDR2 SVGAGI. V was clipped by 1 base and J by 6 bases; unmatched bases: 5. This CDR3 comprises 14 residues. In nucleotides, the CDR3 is TGTGCCAGCAGTTACTGGGGACAGTCGGATGGCTACACCTTC. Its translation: CASSYWGQSDGYTF.

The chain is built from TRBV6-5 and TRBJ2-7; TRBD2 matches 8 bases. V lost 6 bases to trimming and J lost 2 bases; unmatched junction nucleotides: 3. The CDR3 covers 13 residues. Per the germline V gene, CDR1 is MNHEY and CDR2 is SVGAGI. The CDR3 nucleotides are TGTGCCAGCAGCCGAGCGGGAGCCTACGAGCAGTACTTC. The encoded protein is CASSRAGAYEQYF.

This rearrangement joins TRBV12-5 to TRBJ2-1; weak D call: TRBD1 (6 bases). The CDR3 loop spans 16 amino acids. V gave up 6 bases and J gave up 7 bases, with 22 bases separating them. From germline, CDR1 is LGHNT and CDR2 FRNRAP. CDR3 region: CASGPIQGWAINEQFF. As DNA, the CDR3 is TGTGCTAGTGGACCCATACAGGGATGGGCTATTAATGAGCAGTTCTTC.

The CDR3 sequence: CASSSGLAHNPVGTQYF. The CDR3 DNA reads as TGCGCCAGCAGCTCCGGACTAGCGCATAACCCGGTGGGGACCCAGTACTTC. The rearrangement uses TRBV5-1 and TRBJ2-5; 9 bases map to TRBD2. V lost 3 bases to trimming and J lost 7 bases; unmatched junction nucleotides: 16. CDR3 length: 17 residues. Germline lookup yields CDR1 SGHRS and CDR2 YFSETQ.

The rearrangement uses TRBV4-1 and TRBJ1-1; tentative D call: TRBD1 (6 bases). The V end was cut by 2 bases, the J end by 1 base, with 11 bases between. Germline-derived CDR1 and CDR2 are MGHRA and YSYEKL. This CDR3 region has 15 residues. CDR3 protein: CASSQTGTPNTEAFF. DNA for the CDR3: TGCGCCAGCAGCCAAACCGGGACACCGAACACTGAAGCTTTCTTT.

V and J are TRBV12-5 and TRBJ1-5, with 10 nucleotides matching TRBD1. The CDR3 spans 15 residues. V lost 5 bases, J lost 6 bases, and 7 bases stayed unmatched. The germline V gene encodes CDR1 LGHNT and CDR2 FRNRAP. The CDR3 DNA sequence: TGTGCTAGTGGTGGAGGGACAGGGGAGTCTCAGCCCCAGCATTTT. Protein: CASGGGTGESQPQHF.

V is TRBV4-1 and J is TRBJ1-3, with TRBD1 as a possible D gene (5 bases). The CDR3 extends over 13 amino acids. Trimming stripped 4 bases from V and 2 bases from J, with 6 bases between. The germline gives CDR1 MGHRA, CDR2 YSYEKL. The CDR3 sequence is CASSPGTGNTIYF. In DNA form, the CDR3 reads TGCGCCAGCAGCCCAGGGACTGGAAACACCATATATTTT.

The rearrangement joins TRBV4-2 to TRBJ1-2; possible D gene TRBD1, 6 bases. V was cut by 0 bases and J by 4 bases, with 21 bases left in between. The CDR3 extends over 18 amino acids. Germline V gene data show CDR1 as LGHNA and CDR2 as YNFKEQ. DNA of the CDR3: TGTGCCAGCAGCCAAGATGGTGGTGGGGGCCAGGCAGTCTATGGCTACACCTTC. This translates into CASSQDGGGGQAVYGYTF.

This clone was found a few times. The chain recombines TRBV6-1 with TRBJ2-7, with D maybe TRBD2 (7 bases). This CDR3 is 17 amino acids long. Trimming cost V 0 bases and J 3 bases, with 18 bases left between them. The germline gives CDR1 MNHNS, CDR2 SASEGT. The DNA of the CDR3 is TGTGCCAGCAGTGAAGCTCCCCGGGGAGGGGGACTCTACGAGCAGTACTTC. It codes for CASSEAPRGGGLYEQYF.

This chain's CDR3 is CSVSFFGEQFF. DNA for the CDR3: TGCAGCGTGTCCTTCTTCGGTGAGCAGTTCTTC. This chain uses TRBV29-1 with TRBJ2-1; D remains unclear. V was clipped by 6 bases and J by 9 bases, with 12 bases between them. The CDR3 is 11 residues long. Germline V gives CDR1 SQVTM, CDR2 ANQGSEA.

CDR3 amino acids: CASSRRGLNQPQHF. CDR3 bases: TGTGCCAGCAGCCGCAGGGGGCTCAATCAGCCCCAGCATTTT. The chain uses TRBV3-1 (or the pseudogene TRBV3-2) and TRBJ1-5; 8 bases are shared with TRBD1. With V trimmed by 4 bases and J by 3 bases, 2 bases remained unmatched. Germline V gene lookup returns CDR1 LGHDT and CDR2 YNNKEL (reference sequence). The CDR3 is 14 residues long.

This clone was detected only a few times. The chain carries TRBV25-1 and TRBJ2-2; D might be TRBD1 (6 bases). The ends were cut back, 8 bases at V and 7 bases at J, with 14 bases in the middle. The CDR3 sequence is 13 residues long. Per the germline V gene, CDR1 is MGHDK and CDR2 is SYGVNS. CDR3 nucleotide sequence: TGTGCCAGCCGGGTCGGGGACATCGGGGAGCTGTTTTTT. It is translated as CASRVGDIGELFF.

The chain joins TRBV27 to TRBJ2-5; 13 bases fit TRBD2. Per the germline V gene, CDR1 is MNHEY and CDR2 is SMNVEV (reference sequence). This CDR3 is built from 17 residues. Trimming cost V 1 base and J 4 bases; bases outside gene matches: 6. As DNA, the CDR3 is TGTGCCAGCAGTTTATGGGGACTAGCGGGGCTCCCAGAGACCCAGTACTTC. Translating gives CASSLWGLAGLPETQYF.

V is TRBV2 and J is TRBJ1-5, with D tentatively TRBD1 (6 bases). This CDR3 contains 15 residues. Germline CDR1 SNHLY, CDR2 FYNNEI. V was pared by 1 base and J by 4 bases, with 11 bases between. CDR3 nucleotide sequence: TGTGCCAGCAGTGAAGGCGTAGGGGGTAATCAGCCCCAGCATTTT. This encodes CASSEGVGGNQPQHF.

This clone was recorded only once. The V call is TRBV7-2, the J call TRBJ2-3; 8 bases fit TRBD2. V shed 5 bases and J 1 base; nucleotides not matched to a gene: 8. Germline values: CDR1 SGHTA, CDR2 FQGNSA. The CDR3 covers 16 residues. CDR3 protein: CASSPQAGARTDTQYF. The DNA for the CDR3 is TGTGCCAGCAGCCCCCAAGCGGGAGCTCGCACAGATACGCAGTATTTT.

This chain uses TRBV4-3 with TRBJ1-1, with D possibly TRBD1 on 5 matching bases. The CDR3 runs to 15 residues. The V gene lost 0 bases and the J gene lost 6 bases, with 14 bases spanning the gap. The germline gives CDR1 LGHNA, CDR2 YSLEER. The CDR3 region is CASSQDNRGKAEAFF. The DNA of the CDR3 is TGCGCCAGCAGCCAAGACAATCGGGGGAAGGCTGAAGCTTTCTTT.

CDR3 nucleotide sequence: TGTGCCAGCAGCCGCCGACAGGCAACTAATGAAAAACTGTTTTTT. It translates to CASSRRQATNEKLFF. The chain couples TRBV7-9 to TRBJ1-4, with D perhaps matching TRBD1 (6 bases). V lost 5 bases, J lost 0 bases, and 10 bases lay in between. CDR1 is SEHNR and CDR2 is FQNEAQ in the germline V gene (reference sequence). The CDR3 spans 15 residues.

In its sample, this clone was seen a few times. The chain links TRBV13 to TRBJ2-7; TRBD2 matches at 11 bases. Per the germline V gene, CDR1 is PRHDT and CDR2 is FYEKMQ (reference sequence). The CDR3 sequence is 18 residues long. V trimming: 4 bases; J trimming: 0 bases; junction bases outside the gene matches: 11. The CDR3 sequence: CASSSADRLAGYSYEQYF. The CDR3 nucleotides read TGTGCCAGCAGCTCCGCTGACCGACTAGCGGGGTACTCCTACGAGCAGTACTTC. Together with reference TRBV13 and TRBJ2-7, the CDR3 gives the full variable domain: AAGVIQSPRHLIKEKRETATLKCYPIPRHDTVYWYQQGPGQDPQFLISFYEKMQSDKGSIPDRFSAQQFSDYHSELNMSSLELGDSALYFCASSSADRLAGYSYEQYFGPGTRLTVT.